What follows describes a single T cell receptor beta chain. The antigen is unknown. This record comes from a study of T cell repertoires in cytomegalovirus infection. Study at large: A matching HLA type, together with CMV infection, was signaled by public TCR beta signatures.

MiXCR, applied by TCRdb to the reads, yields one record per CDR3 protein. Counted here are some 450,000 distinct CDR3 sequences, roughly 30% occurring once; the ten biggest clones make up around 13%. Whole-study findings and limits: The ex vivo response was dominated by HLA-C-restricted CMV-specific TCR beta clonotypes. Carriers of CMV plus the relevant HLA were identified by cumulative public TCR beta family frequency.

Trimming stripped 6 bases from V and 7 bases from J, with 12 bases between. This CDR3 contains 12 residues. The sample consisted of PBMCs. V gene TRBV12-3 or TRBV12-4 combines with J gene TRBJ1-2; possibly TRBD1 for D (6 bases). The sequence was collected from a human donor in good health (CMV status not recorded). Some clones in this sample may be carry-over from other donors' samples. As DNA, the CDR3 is TGTGCCAGCAGCTCGGGGGGCCCTGGCTACACCTTC. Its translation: CASSSGGPGYTF.